This T cell receptor (beta chain) was sequenced in a study of T cell responses to AZD1222 COVID-19 vaccine. Study-wide context: Pooling was applied to second doses at about 4 or about 12 weeks. Findings and caveats of the study: At baseline, just six AZD1222 recipients tested seropositive. Females made up more of the donors, who were largely white British, and clonal diversity may have come out too low.

Sequencing used immunoSEQ multiplex PCR; TCRdb keeps in-frame clones, though not all of them. This table holds fewer than 200,000 clones, 90% to 95% found once. The CDR3 is made up of 15 amino acids. Trimming stripped 0 bases from V and 2 bases from J, with 9 bases between. Per the germline V gene, CDR1 is SGHTS and CDR2 is YDEGEE. With respect to this clone: Its specificity is unknown.

The material was peripheral blood, obtained on day 0 of AZD1222 vaccination. The TCR originated in an adult in good health. The chain uses TRBV5-8 and TRBJ1-5, with unresolved D. The CDR3 is CASSLAEGGNQPQHF. The CDR3 bases are TGTGCCAGCAGCTTGGCCGAAGGCGGCAATCAGCCCCAGCATTTT.